This T cell receptor beta chain appears in the sequencing data of a study of identical twins. Notes on the study in general: Cord blood beta clonotypes that were abundant carried fewer insertions, and memory repertoires showed no such trend. Rather than following the same donors, the conclusions depended on cross-sectional statistical analysis. Beta out-of-frame sequences showed weaker excess sharing between twins.

TCRdb reprocessed the 5' RACE reads with MiXCR, giving one entry per CDR3 protein. The data hold about 1.7 million distinct CDR3 sequences, with around 33% observed a single time. Germline V gives CDR1 DFQATT, CDR2 SNEGSKA (reference sequence). This CDR3 is built from 13 residues. V shed 3 bases and J 3 bases; nucleotides not matched to a gene: 2. This clonotype was seen repeatedly, ten times or more. Its cognate antigen is unknown. What was sequenced was cord blood. J is TRBJ2-1 and V is TRBV20-1; 7 positions agree with TRBD1. The sequence derives from a newborn girl in good health. For the CDR3, the DNA is TGCAGTGCTAGCAGGGGGTACTACAATGAGCAGTTCTTC. Its translation is CSASRGYYNEQFF.